In this sample, the clone carrying this T cell receptor (beta chain) turned up many times. Its antigen is still unknown. This record comes from a study of T-cell reconstitution after alpha-beta-depleted transplantation in children. Construction of the TCRbeta library involved unique molecular identifiers. MiXCR, applied by TCRdb to the PCR reads, yields one record per CDR3 protein. The sample carries a few hundred thousand distinct CDR3 sequences, 6.5% to 9% recorded once. Study-level points and caveats: T-cell counts and diversity at one year post-transplant came mainly from newly produced T cells.

Germline lookup yields CDR1 SGHTA and CDR2 FQGTGA. CDR3 length: 14 residues. Trimming took off 3 bases at V and 0 bases at J, with 8 bases between the two ends. The J gene is TRBJ2-5, the V gene TRBV7-3; no definite D call. Sample: peripheral blood, taken 360 days after TCRalphabeta/CD19-depleted stem cell transplant. This receptor was obtained from a female patient younger than 10 who had a stem cell transplant for Fanconi anemia, so the T cells may come from the graft donor. This chain's CDR3 is CASSLRGYQETQYF. As DNA, the CDR3 is TGTGCCAGCAGCTTGCGCGGCTACCAAGAGACCCAGTACTTC.